Below, 12 T cell receptor beta chains from the same sample are listed, as sequenced in a study of blood T cell repertoires in COVID-19. Libraries were prepared by immunoSEQ multiplex PCR; TCRdb keeps only in-frame clonotypes and omits some of them. Of some 260,000 clones listed, about nine tenths are singletons. The sequenced sample consisted of PBMCs or T cells enriched from blood (not recorded which). The receptors were gathered from a man in his forties who had recovered from COVID-19.

The chain couples TRBV21-1 to TRBJ2-1; the DNA was not compared with TRBD2, the D call given in the table. TRBV21-1 is assigned pseudogene status. This CDR3 is 22 amino acids long. The CDR3 sequence: CASSKAAGLAGGPSGSYNEQFF. The CDR3 nucleotides read TGTGCCAGCAGCAAAGCCGCGGGACTAGCGGGAGGGCCGAGTGGCTCCTACAATGAGCAGTTCTTC.

The rearrangement links TRBV29-1 to TRBJ2-2; TRBD1 matches at 10 bases. V dropped 7 bases and J dropped 5; count of bases not matched to a gene: 7. The germline CDR1 and CDR2 sequences are SQVTM and ANQGSEA. CDR3 length equals 14 residues. The CDR3 nucleotides read TGCAGCGCTCTGGGGACAGGGGTGACCGGGGAGCTGTTTTTT. Its protein product is CSALGTGVTGELFF.

This clone was counted a few times. The V gene is TRBV7-8, the J gene TRBJ2-7; perhaps TRBD2 as D (7 bases). Germline assignment: CDR1 SGHVS and CDR2 FQNEAQ. V was shortened by 5 bases and J by 2 bases, with 19 bases between the two germline ends. CDR3 length: 16 amino acids. The CDR3, as DNA: TGTGCCAGCAGCCGGGGGGCGCTAGCGGATGCCTACGAGCAGTACTTC. Translating it yields CASSRGALADAYEQYF. Full variable domain (remainder filled in from reference TRBV7-8 and TRBJ2-7): GAGVSQSPRYKVAKRGQDVALRCDPISGHVSLFWYQQALGQGPEFLTYFQNEAQLDKSGLPSDRFFAERPEGSVSTLKIQRTQQEDSAVYLCASSRGALADAYEQYFGPGTRLTVT.

The chain links TRBV6-5 to TRBJ1-1; 7 nucleotides match TRBD1. Germline trimming cut 6 bases from V and 2 bases from J; bases unmatched to any gene: 6. Germline V CDR1 and CDR2: MNHEY, SVGAGI. The length of the CDR3 is 14 residues. Here the CDR3 reads CASRKQGSNTEAFF. The CDR3, as DNA: TGTGCCAGCAGAAAACAGGGGTCCAACACTGAAGCTTTCTTT.

V gene TRBV7-2 combines with J gene TRBJ1-2; D ambiguous. The CDR3 totals 15 residues. V gave up 3 bases and J gave up 4 bases, with 15 bases separating them. CDR1 is SGHTA and CDR2 is FQGNSA in the germline V gene. The CDR3 DNA sequence: TGTGCCAGCAGCTTTGCTCGGTGGGCGGGCTATGGCTACACCTTC. It translates to CASSFARWAGYGYTF.

The genes are TRBV6-5 and TRBJ2-2, with a possible D match to TRBD1 (5 bases). This CDR3 is 13 amino acids long. V was trimmed by 4 bases and J by 4 bases, leaving 7 bases between them. CDR1 and CDR2 from the germline V gene are MNHEY and SVGAGI. The CDR3: CASSSQGTGELFF. The CDR3 DNA reads as TGTGCCAGCAGTTCGCAGGGCACCGGGGAGCTGTTTTTT.

V and J are TRBV19 and TRBJ2-7, with D possibly TRBD1 on 6 matching bases. CDR1 and CDR2 from the germline V gene are LNHDA and SQIVND (reference sequence). Between the trimmed V and J ends, which lost 1 base and 2 bases, there was a span of 12 bases. The CDR3 runs 15 residues. CDR3 sequence (DNA): TGTGCCAGTAGTATAGGGGTTACAGGGACCTACGAGCAGTACTTC. Translation: CASSIGVTGTYEQYF.

The V and J genes are TRBV7-9 and TRBJ2-5; TRBD2 matches 8 bases. Trimming took 5 bases from V and 1 from J; bases not matched to a gene: 12. This CDR3 contains 17 residues. In germline, CDR1 is SEHNR, CDR2 FQNEAQ (reference sequence). CDR3 nucleotide sequence: TGTGCCAGCAGCCCTCAGGGCGGGGGGAACCTCCAAGAGACCCAGTACTTC. It specifies CASSPQGGGNLQETQYF.

The gene calls are TRBV28 and TRBJ1-5; tentatively, D is TRBD1 (6 bases). The germline V gene has CDR1 MDHEN and CDR2 SYDVKM. CDR3 size: 15 residues. Trimming stripped 5 bases from V and 7 bases from J, with 18 bases between. Written as DNA, the CDR3 is TGTGCCAGCAGTCTGGACAGATCAAACATACAGCCCCAGCATTTT. Its translation: CASSLDRSNIQPQHF. The full variable domain, with the rest looked up from reference TRBV28 and TRBJ1-5, is DVKVTQSSRYLVKRTGEKVFLECVQDMDHENMFWYRQDPGLGLRLIYFSYDVKMKEKGDIPEGYSVSREKKERFSLILESASTNQTSMYLCASSLDRSNIQPQHFGDGTRLSIL.

Only one count was recorded for this clone. The chain carries TRBV5-5 and TRBJ2-6; D call uncertain. The CDR3 runs 15 residues. Trimming stripped 2 bases from V and 4 bases from J, with 10 bases between. Germline V lookup: CDR1 SGHKS, CDR2 YYEKEE (reference sequence). The CDR3 here is CASSFLVSGANVLTF. The CDR3 DNA follows: TGTGCCAGCAGCTTTTTAGTGTCGGGGGCCAACGTCCTGACTTTC.

V gene TRBV6-6 combines with J gene TRBJ2-3; 15 bases fit TRBD2. With V trimmed by 7 bases and J by 6 bases, 5 bases remained unmatched. Germline V lookup: CDR1 MNHNY, CDR2 SVGAGI (reference sequence). The CDR3 runs to 15 residues. CDR3 sequence reads: CASTGTSGGPDTQYF. The CDR3 nucleotides are TGTGCCAGCACCGGGACTAGCGGGGGGCCGGATACGCAGTATTTT.

The genes are TRBV29-1 and TRBJ2-5; TRBD1 might be the D (6 bases). The V end was cut by 4 bases, the J end by 5 bases, with 11 bases between. The CDR3 has 12 residues. Germline-derived CDR1 and CDR2 are SQVTM and ANQGSEA. The CDR3 bases are TGCAGCGTTGGGGGGCTTAAGGAGACCCAGTACTTC. Translating gives CSVGGLKETQYF.